A selection of T cell receptor beta chains follows, all from one sample in a study of blood T cell repertoires in COVID-19. The table came from immunoSEQ multiplex PCR; TCRdb's copy has only in-frame clones and leaves some out. The sample shows roughly 330,000 clones, around 87% of them seen only once. Sequencing input: PBMCs or T cells enriched from blood (not recorded which). These receptor sequences come from a woman in her thirties who had recovered from COVID-19. Both conserved end residues are part of each CDR3. The D gene is left open where the match is weak. Size is omitted from some rows. Given values are once, few, many or a class for expanded clones.

V gene: TRBV4-3; clone size: -; J gene: TRBJ1-6; CDR3 length: 15; D gene: TRBD1; CDR3 protein: CASSQRTGVNSPLHF; CDR3 DNA: TGCGCCAGCAGCCAACGGACAGGGGTCAATTCACCCCTCCACTTT
V gene: TRBV28; clone size: -; J gene: TRBJ2-2; CDR3 length: 15; D gene: TRBD2; CDR3 protein: CASRLRGAWAGELFF; CDR3 DNA: TGTGCCAGCAGATTGCGGGGGGCATGGGCCGGGGAGCTGTTTTTT
V gene: TRBV19; clone size: once; J gene: TRBJ2-1; CDR3 length: 19; D gene: TRBD2; CDR3 protein: CASSSWTSGGTRTYNEQFF; CDR3 DNA: TGTGCCAGTAGTTCCTGGACTAGCGGGGGGACCAGGACCTACAATGAGCAGTTCTTC
V gene: TRBV6-5; clone size: -; J gene: TRBJ1-5; CDR3 length: 13; D gene: -; CDR3 protein: CASFAGYHQPQHF; CDR3 DNA: TGTGCCAGCTTCGCGGGTTACCATCAGCCCCAGCATTTT
V gene: TRBV3-1/TRBV3-2; clone size: -; J gene: TRBJ1-5; CDR3 length: 14; D gene: -; CDR3 protein: CASSATGWGQPQHF; CDR3 DNA: TGTGCCAGCAGCGCCACAGGCTGGGGTCAGCCCCAGCATTTT
V gene: TRBV5-6; clone size: -; J gene: TRBJ2-1; CDR3 length: 16; D gene: TRBD1; CDR3 protein: CASSIDRASSYNEQFF; CDR3 DNA: TGTGCCAGCAGCATCGACAGGGCGAGCTCCTACAATGAGCAGTTCTTC
V gene: TRBV14; clone size: few; J gene: TRBJ1-2; CDR3 length: 13; D gene: -; CDR3 protein: CASSQFPGYGYTF; CDR3 DNA: TGTGCCAGCAGCCAATTCCCAGGCTATGGCTACACCTTC
V gene: TRBV27; clone size: -; J gene: TRBJ2-1; CDR3 length: 14; D gene: TRBD1; CDR3 protein: CASSQQTGYNEQFF; CDR3 DNA: TGTGCCAGCAGTCAACAGACAGGGTACAATGAGCAGTTCTTC
V gene: TRBV15; clone size: -; J gene: TRBJ1-2; CDR3 length: 15; D gene: -; CDR3 protein: CATSRQTPGGYGYTF; CDR3 DNA: TGTGCCACCAGCAGACAAACCCCCGGGGGCTATGGCTACACCTTC
V gene: TRBV5-1; clone size: -; J gene: TRBJ2-1; CDR3 length: 15; D gene: -; CDR3 protein: CASSLSQGSYNEQFF; CDR3 DNA: TGCGCCAGCAGCTTATCACAGGGCTCCTACAATGAGCAGTTCTTC
V gene: TRBV7-2; clone size: once; J gene: TRBJ1-2; CDR3 length: 14; D gene: TRBD1; CDR3 protein: CASRTGTAYHGYTF; CDR3 DNA: TGTGCCAGCAGGACCGGGACAGCCTACCATGGCTACACCTTC
V gene: TRBV13; clone size: -; J gene: TRBJ2-5; CDR3 length: 14; D gene: -; CDR3 protein: CASSFDSNQETQYF; CDR3 DNA: TGTGCCAGCAGCTTCGACAGTAACCAAGAGACCCAGTACTTC
V gene: TRBV6-5; clone size: few; J gene: TRBJ2-7; CDR3 length: 12; D gene: -; CDR3 protein: CASYGRYYEQYF; CDR3 DNA: TGTGCCAGTTACGGCAGGTACTACGAGCAGTACTTC
V gene: TRBV30; clone size: -; J gene: TRBJ1-2; CDR3 length: 12; D gene: -; CDR3 protein: CAWGQGFYGYTF; CDR3 DNA: TGTGCCTGGGGTCAGGGCTTCTATGGCTACACCTTC
V gene: TRBV15; clone size: -; J gene: TRBJ2-7; CDR3 length: 14; D gene: TRBD1; CDR3 protein: CATSRWTGTYEQYF; CDR3 DNA: TGTGCCACCAGCAGGTGGACAGGGACCTACGAGCAGTACTTC
V gene: TRBV6-2/TRBV6-3; clone size: -; J gene: TRBJ1-5; CDR3 length: 14; D gene: -; CDR3 protein: CASSSPAAGQPQHF; CDR3 DNA: TGTGCCAGCAGTTCCCCGGCGGCGGGTCAGCCCCAGCATTTT
V gene: TRBV29-1; clone size: -; J gene: TRBJ1-2; CDR3 length: 15; D gene: TRBD1; CDR3 protein: CSVEASGTGLDGYTF; CDR3 DNA: TGCAGCGTTGAGGCGTCCGGGACAGGGCTAGATGGCTACACCTTC
V gene: TRBV28; clone size: few; J gene: TRBJ1-1; CDR3 length: 16; D gene: TRBD1; CDR3 protein: CASRLGQGDLNTEAFF; CDR3 DNA: TGTGCCAGCAGATTGGGACAGGGGGACCTAAACACTGAAGCTTTCTTT
V gene: TRBV5-4; clone size: -; J gene: TRBJ1-2; CDR3 length: 17; D gene: TRBD1; CDR3 protein: CASSSPGQGVVSDGYTF; CDR3 DNA: TGTGCCAGCAGCTCACCGGGACAGGGGGTCGTGTCGGATGGCTACACCTTC
V gene: TRBV6-5; clone size: -; J gene: TRBJ2-2; CDR3 length: 13; D gene: -; CDR3 protein: CASSLYYTGELFF; CDR3 DNA: TGTGCCAGCAGTCTATACTACACCGGGGAGCTGTTTTTT
V gene: TRBV9; clone size: -; J gene: TRBJ1-1; CDR3 length: 13; D gene: -; CDR3 protein: CASSPGSRGEAFF; CDR3 DNA: TGTGCCAGCAGCCCCGGATCAAGGGGTGAAGCTTTCTTT
V gene: TRBV18; clone size: -; J gene: TRBJ2-3; CDR3 length: 15; D gene: TRBD2; CDR3 protein: CASSPLAGATDTQYF; CDR3 DNA: TGTGCCAGCTCACCCTTAGCGGGGGCCACAGATACGCAGTATTTT